The 7 T cell receptor beta chains in this list originate from one sample, sequenced in a study of PD-L1 blockade in urothelial cancer. Assay used: immunoSEQ multiplex PCR; TCRdb lists only in-frame clones, some missing. Seen here are about 43,000 clones, 83% observed once, and the top ten hold around 15%. Sample time point: peripheral blood 6 weeks after treatment start. This specimen consisted of PBMCs, obtained around atezolizumab (anti-PD-L1) treatment. These receptors all come from a man aged 55-75 years with urothelial cancer.

The V call is TRBV19, the J call TRBJ2-1, with TRBD2 as a possible D gene (7 bases). The CDR3 runs to 15 residues. V shed 5 bases and J shed 0 bases, with 11 bases lying between them. Germline CDR1 LNHDA, CDR2 SQIVND (reference sequence). The CDR3 nucleotides read TGTGCCAGTAGTCGGGGGGCCCTCTCCTACAATGAGCAGTTCTTC. It translates to CASSRGALSYNEQFF.

This clone is medium-sized within its sample. CDR3 sequence (DNA): TGTGCCATTACAGGGGTGAGCTCTGGAAACACCATATATTTT. It is translated as CAITGVSSGNTIYF. The chain combines TRBV2 with TRBJ1-3; 7 positions agree with TRBD1. The V gene end was trimmed by 10 bases and the J gene end by 0 bases; junction bases not matched to a gene: 6. The length of the CDR3 is 14 residues. Germline loops: CDR1 SNHLY, CDR2 FYNNEI.

The chain links TRBV9 to TRBJ2-1, with 8 bases that match TRBD1. CDR3 length: 15 residues. Germline CDR1 is SGDLS and CDR2 is YYNGEE. V dropped 4 bases and J dropped 5; count of bases not matched to a gene: 8. This CDR3 is CASSQGTGYDNEQFF. CDR3 in DNA: TGTGCCAGCAGCCAAGGGACAGGTTACGACAATGAGCAGTTCTTC. Together with reference TRBV9 and TRBJ2-1, the CDR3 gives the full variable domain: DSGVTQTPKHLITATGQRVTLRCSPRSGDLSVYWYQQSLDQGLQFLIQYYNGEERAKGNILERFSAQQFPDLHSELNLSSLELGDSALYFCASSQGTGYDNEQFFGPGTRLTVL.

The V and J genes are TRBV9 and TRBJ1-1; D is unresolved. Trimming removed 0 bases from V and 11 bases from J, with 14 bases in between. The CDR3 is 13 amino acids. The germline gives CDR1 SGDLS, CDR2 YYNGEE. CDR3 sequence: CASSVAIGDIAFF. As DNA, the CDR3 is TGTGCCAGCAGCGTAGCTATCGGGGATATCGCTTTCTTT.

V and J are TRBV7-9 and TRBJ1-1; D might be TRBD1 (6 bases). Between the trimmed V and J ends, which lost 5 bases and 9 bases, there was a span of 13 bases. The CDR3 totals 12 residues. CDR1 SEHNR and CDR2 FQNEAQ come from the germline V gene (reference sequence). The CDR3 DNA follows: TGTGCCAGCAGCGGAACTGGGGGCAAAGCTTTCTTT. It translates to CASSGTGGKAFF.

This clone occurred once. The CDR3 sequence: CASSPPTGNNSPLHF. The DNA of the CDR3 is TGTGCCAGCTCACCCCCGACAGGAAATAATTCACCCCTCCACTTT. The chain combines TRBV18 with TRBJ1-6; D may be TRBD1 (6 bases). The V gene's germline CDR1 is KGHSH and CDR2 LQKENI. Trimming stripped 3 bases from V and 5 bases from J, with 11 bases between. The CDR3 is 15 amino acids.

The rearrangement links TRBV11-2 to TRBJ1-4, with a tentative D call TRBD1 (6 bases). The germline V and J ends were trimmed by 1 base and 8 bases, with 17 bases remaining between them. This CDR3 region has 16 residues. The germline V gene encodes CDR1 SGHAT and CDR2 FQNNGV. The CDR3 reads CASSLAGQGREEKLFF. CDR3 sequence (DNA): TGTGCCAGCAGCTTAGCGGGGCAGGGGAGGGAGGAAAAACTGTTTTTT.